This entry lists 19 T cell receptor beta chains sequenced from one sample in a study of CXCR3-negative and CXCR3-positive naive CD8 T cells. Study-wide points: The study found more hydrophobic TRB CDR3s in CXCR3-positive naive cells than in CXCR3-negative naive cells.

These receptors have no identified antigens. Researchers prepared the TRB cDNA libraries using 5' RACE with UMI labels. TCRdb re-called the 5' RACE reads and shows each CDR3 protein once, DNA omitted. With about 5,300 distinct CDR3 sequences in the sample, the ten largest clones hold more than 1.5%. The sample consisted of naive CXCR3+ CD8+ T cells from blood. The subset was: CD45RO-CCR7+CD27+CD95- naive CD8+ T cells expressing CXCR3 (TNR3+). The receptors originated from a human donor in good health. Some clones in this sample may be carry-over from other donors' samples.

This clonotype is classed as medium-sized by frequency. The V call is TRBV29-1, the J call TRBJ2-1; absent DNA, TCRdb's TRBD1 call cannot be checked. Germline assignment: CDR1 SQVTM and CDR2 ANQGSEA. The CDR3 is made up of 14 amino acids. CDR3 region: CSALRGGPYNEQFF.

Considering frequency, this clonotype is medium-sized. The CDR3 is CASSSSRREMHEQFF. The chain joins TRBV7-2 to TRBJ2-1; TCRdb picks TRBD2, but there is no DNA to check that call. Germline assignment: CDR1 SGHTA and CDR2 FQGNSA. The CDR3 is made up of 15 amino acids.

The V call is TRBV29-1, the J call TRBJ2-5; with no DNA, the TCRdb D assignment of TRBD1 cannot be verified. The germline V gene has CDR1 SQVTM and CDR2 ANQGSEA. The CDR3 sequence is 13 residues long. Here the CDR3 reads CSVERTGQETQYF. Combining the CDR3 with reference TRBV29-1 and TRBJ2-5 gives the whole variable domain SAVISQKPSRDICQRGTSLTIQCQVDSQVTMMFWYRQQPGQSLTLIATANQGSEATYESGFVIDKFPISRPNLTFSTLTVSNMSPEDSSIYLCSVERTGQETQYFGPGTRLLVL.

By frequency, this clonotype registers medium-sized. V is TRBV29-1 and J is TRBJ2-1; TCRdb designates TRBD2, a call that cannot be tested without DNA. The CDR3 contains 13 residues. Germline loops: CDR1 SQVTM, CDR2 ANQGSEA. Here the CDR3 reads CSVDGTSSYEQFF.

The V call is TRBV19, the J call TRBJ2-1; as DNA is missing, the TRBD1 call by TCRdb cannot be tested. Germline loops: CDR1 LNHDA, CDR2 SQIVND (reference sequence). This CDR3 is built from 15 residues. The CDR3 sequence: CASSMGQGYYNEQFF.

This clonotype is deemed medium-sized (0.01 to 0.1%) by its frequency. The chain has TRBV6-5 and TRBJ2-5; with no DNA, the TCRdb D assignment of TRBD2 cannot be verified. Germline V CDR1 and CDR2: MNHEY, SVGAGI. The CDR3 consists of 14 residues. CDR3: CASRPTSGEETQYF.

Frequency places this clonotype as medium-sized. V usage is TRBV30 and J usage is TRBJ1-1. The V gene's germline CDR1 is GTSNPN and CDR2 SVGIG (reference sequence). CDR3 size: 14 residues. This chain's CDR3 is CAWTSPGLRTEAFF.

The rearrangement joins TRBV29-1 to TRBJ2-7; checking the TCRdb D call of TRBD1 is not possible without DNA. This CDR3 contains 14 residues. Per germline, CDR1 SQVTM and CDR2 ANQGSEA. The CDR3 region is CSAQGGTGSYEQYF.

The CDR3 is CASRPRQATNEKLFF. This chain uses TRBV2 with TRBJ1-4; the D gene TCRdb calls, TRBD1, cannot be checked with no DNA. CDR1 and CDR2 from the germline V gene are SNHLY and FYNNEI. The CDR3 runs to 15 residues.

This clonotype registers medium-sized (0.01 to 0.1%) by frequency. The V gene is TRBV10-3, the J gene TRBJ2-7; TCRdb gives TRBD1 as the D gene, but with no DNA this cannot be confirmed. The CDR3 sequence is 14 residues long. CDR1 and CDR2 from the germline V gene are ENHRY and SYGVKD. The chain's CDR3 is CAISEGQFSYEQYF.

Frequency places this clonotype as medium-sized. CDR3 in amino acids: CASSPRSTGWAGELFF. V is TRBV5-5 and J is TRBJ2-2; TCRdb lists TRBD1, though no DNA is available to test this call. CDR1 is SGHKS and CDR2 is YYEKEE in the germline V gene (reference sequence). The CDR3 has 16 residues.

The chain carries TRBV29-1 and TRBJ2-5; TCRdb indicates TRBD1, and absent DNA this call remains unverified. CDR1 is SQVTM, CDR2 ANQGSEA, per germline. The CDR3 sequence is 15 residues long. The CDR3 protein is CSVAPGDRGQETQYF. Drawing the rest from reference TRBV29-1 and TRBJ2-5, the complete variable domain is SAVISQKPSRDICQRGTSLTIQCQVDSQVTMMFWYRQQPGQSLTLIATANQGSEATYESGFVIDKFPISRPNLTFSTLTVSNMSPEDSSIYLCSVAPGDRGQETQYFGPGTRLLVL.

This chain joins TRBV11-3 and TRBJ1-1; TCRdb designates TRBD1, a call that cannot be tested without DNA. Germline CDR1 and CDR2: SGHNT and YENEEA. The CDR3 has 15 residues. This CDR3 reads CASSLVQGWNTEAFF.

The chain combines TRBV23-1 with TRBJ2-3; TCRdb's D gene call, TRBD1, goes unchecked for lack of DNA. TRBV23-1 is an open reading frame, and its role is uncertain. This CDR3 has 14 residues. CDR3: CASSHRDRADTQYF.

This clonotype is called medium-sized based on its frequency. The chain has TRBV29-1 and TRBJ2-3; with no DNA, the TCRdb D assignment of TRBD2 cannot be verified. The germline V gene has CDR1 SQVTM and CDR2 ANQGSEA. The CDR3 has 13 residues. The CDR3 spells CSVVGAQADTQYF.

This clonotype shows up as medium-sized by frequency. CDR3 sequence reads: CSVEGLVGEVFPISYNEQFF. The chain employs TRBV29-1 and TRBJ2-1; absent DNA, TCRdb's TRBD2 call cannot be checked. Germline values: CDR1 SQVTM, CDR2 ANQGSEA. The CDR3 is made up of 20 amino acids.

This clonotype is identified as medium-sized from frequency. The chain has TRBV14 and TRBJ2-5; as DNA is missing, the TRBD2 call by TCRdb cannot be tested. Germline V gene data show CDR1 as SGHDN and CDR2 as FVKESK. This CDR3 has 17 amino acids. This CDR3 reads CASSQGLAGLIQETQYF.

V is TRBV29-1 and J is TRBJ2-1; the D call from TCRdb, TRBD2, cannot be confirmed without DNA. This CDR3 contains 14 residues. Germline CDR1 reads SQVTM; CDR2 reads ANQGSEA. The CDR3 spells CSVPTIRSYNEQFF.

In terms of frequency, this clonotype is medium-sized. J is TRBJ2-1 and V is TRBV5-6; TCRdb calls TRBD1, which cannot be checked without DNA. The CDR3 loop spans 12 amino acids. Germline lookup yields CDR1 SGHDT and CDR2 YYEEEE. CDR3 sequence reads: CASSLQAYEQFF.